This T cell receptor beta chain was captured by sequencing in a study of glioma-infiltrating T cells after dendritic cell vaccination. The immunoSEQ assay amplified TCRB CDR3 from up to roughly 2 ug DNA. Amplification used 60 V beta primers and 13 J beta primers. Sequencing was performed with immunoSEQ multiplex PCR; in TCRdb, only in-frame clones are kept and a portion is missing. The table has around 89,000 clones, 85% to 90% seen once. Study outcomes and limitations: Higher pretreatment TIL content predicted longer progression-free time and survival.

Comments on this clone: Antigen unknown.

V lost 2 bases, J lost 7 bases, and 25 bases lay in between. The CDR3 extends over 17 amino acids. CDR1 SGHRS and CDR2 YFSETQ come from the germline V gene. The rearrangement links TRBV5-1 to TRBJ2-7, with D perhaps matching TRBD1 (5 bases). The sample was blood, taken before dendritic cell vaccination. This TCR was sampled from a human donor with glioblastoma. The CDR3 protein is CASSFSRLDSPLEEQYF. CDR3 DNA: TGCGCCAGCAGCTTCTCCAGATTAGACAGCCCCCTGGAGGAGCAGTACTTC.